These T cell receptor beta chains were read from a single sample in a study of blood T cell repertoires in COVID-19. Sequencing was performed with immunoSEQ multiplex PCR; in TCRdb, only in-frame clones are kept and a portion is missing. The sample lists 160,000 or so clones, roughly 77% occurring once. The sample was peripheral blood. The receptor source for this set is a man aged 65 to 79 with active or convalescent COVID-19. CDR3s include the opening cysteine and the closing phenylalanine or tryptophan. The D gene is left open where the match is weak. A clone size is listed for some rows: how often the clone was seen (once, few, many), or a class if it is expanded.

size: .; D: .; V: TRBV10-2; J: TRBJ1-6; DNA: TGCGCCAGCAGTGAGTCTATACATCCCAATTCACCCCTCCACTTT; CDR3: CASSESIHPNSPLHF
size: few; D: TRBD1; V: TRBV24-1; J: TRBJ2-7; DNA: TGTGCCACCAGTGCTGGACAGGGGAGCTCCTACGAGCAGTACTTC; CDR3: CATSAGQGSSYEQYF
size: .; D: .; V: TRBV18; J: TRBJ2-3; DNA: TGTGCCAGCTCCCCGATGGGAGTGGCAGATACGCAGTATTTT; CDR3: CASSPMGVADTQYF
size: few; D: TRBD1; V: TRBV24-1; J: TRBJ2-3; DNA: TGTGCCACCAGTGATCCGGGACAGGGCACAGATACGCAGTATTTT; CDR3: CATSDPGQGTDTQYF
size: .; D: TRBD2; V: TRBV5-4; J: TRBJ2-2; DNA: TGTGCCAGCAGCTTGGCCGGCGGGAGGGGTCGGACCGGGGAGCTGTTTTTT; CDR3: CASSLAGGRGRTGELFF
size: few; D: TRBD1; V: TRBV3-1/TRBV3-2; J: TRBJ1-2; DNA: TGTGCCAGCAGCCTTGGGACAGGGAGGCAAGGCTACACCTTC; CDR3: CASSLGTGRQGYTF
size: .; D: .; V: TRBV19; J: TRBJ1-1; DNA: TGTGCCAGTAGCGTACACACCGACAGGAACACTGAAGCTTTCTTT; CDR3: CASSVHTDRNTEAFF
size: .; D: .; V: TRBV27; J: TRBJ1-4; DNA: TGTGCCAGCAGTTCCATCGGTGAAAAACTGTTTTTT; CDR3: CASSSIGEKLFF
size: few; D: TRBD1; V: TRBV9; J: TRBJ1-3; DNA: TGTGCCAGCAGCGTAGTTGGTACGGGGACAGACACCATATATTTT; CDR3: CASSVVGTGTDTIYF
size: .; D: .; V: TRBV27; J: TRBJ2-1; DNA: TGTGCCAGCCGGCCTCGCGGCTACAATGAGCAGTTCTTC; CDR3: CASRPRGYNEQFF
size: .; D: TRBD2; V: TRBV30; J: TRBJ2-1; DNA: TGTGCCTGGAGTGTACACACGGGGGGGAATGACAATGAGCAGTTCTTC; CDR3: CAWSVHTGGNDNEQFF
size: few; D: .; V: TRBV7-8; J: TRBJ2-3; DNA: TGTGCCAGCAGCTTAGCGCGAACTTTCCGCACAGATACGCAGTATTTT; CDR3: CASSLARTFRTDTQYF
size: .; D: .; V: TRBV6-2/TRBV6-3; J: TRBJ1-5; DNA: TGTGCCAGCAGTTACTCGAGCTCTAGCAATCAGCCCCAGCATTTT; CDR3: CASSYSSSSNQPQHF
size: .; D: .; V: TRBV6-2/TRBV6-3; J: TRBJ2-1; DNA: TGTGCCAGCAGTTTCCCCCGGTATGAGCAGTTCTTC; CDR3: CASSFPRYEQFF
size: .; D: TRBD2; V: TRBV14; J: TRBJ2-1; DNA: TGTGCCAGCAGCCAACTTAGCGGGAGGGGGATTGAGCAGTTCTTC; CDR3: CASSQLSGRGIEQFF
size: .; D: .; V: TRBV18; J: TRBJ1-1; DNA: TGTGCCAGCTCACCAGGGGGAGGTAGGGACACTGAAGCTTTCTTT; CDR3: CASSPGGGRDTEAFF
size: .; D: .; V: TRBV30; J: TRBJ1-1; DNA: TGTGCCTGGATCCGGACAGTGAACACTGAAGCTTTCTTT; CDR3: CAWIRTVNTEAFF
size: few; D: TRBD1; V: TRBV6-5; J: TRBJ1-1; DNA: TGTGCCAGCAGTTACGGGACAGGGGGGGATGAAGCTTTCTTT; CDR3: CASSYGTGGDEAFF
size: .; D: .; V: TRBV9; J: TRBJ2-6; DNA: TGTGCCAGCAGCGTAATGGTAGCAGGGGCCAACGTCCTGACTTTC; CDR3: CASSVMVAGANVLTF
size: once; D: .; V: TRBV6-5; J: TRBJ2-1; DNA: TGTGCCAGCAGTTACCAGCCTAGCTACTCCTACAATGAGCAGTTCTTC; CDR3: CASSYQPSYSYNEQFF
size: .; D: .; V: TRBV7-9; J: TRBJ1-1; DNA: TGTGCCAGCAGCTTATTGTATCGGTACACTGAAGCTTTCTTT; CDR3: CASSLLYRYTEAFF
size: .; D: TRBD1; V: TRBV30; J: TRBJ2-1; DNA: TGTGCCTGGTTCTCGGACAGGGGGCGCAGCAATGAGCAGTTCTTC; CDR3: CAWFSDRGRSNEQFF
size: .; D: .; V: TRBV7-2; J: TRBJ2-5; DNA: TGTGCCAGCAGTTTCTCAGGGCAAGAGACCCAGTACTTC; CDR3: CASSFSGQETQYF
size: few; D: TRBD1; V: TRBV19; J: TRBJ2-3; DNA: TGTGCCTCACAACCGACAGGGGTTAGCACAGATACGCAGTATTTT; CDR3: CASQPTGVSTDTQYF
size: .; D: .; V: TRBV2; J: TRBJ2-5; DNA: TGTGCCAGCAGTGAACCTAGCAGCCAAGAGACCCAGTACTTC; CDR3: CASSEPSSQETQYF
size: .; D: .; V: TRBV5-1; J: TRBJ1-5; DNA: TGCGCCAGCAGCTTGCAGGGTGAGAGCAATCAGCCCCAGCATTTT; CDR3: CASSLQGESNQPQHF
size: .; D: .; V: TRBV6-2/TRBV6-3; J: TRBJ1-2; DNA: TGTGCCAGCAGTTACCCAGATTATGGCTACACCTTC; CDR3: CASSYPDYGYTF
size: few; D: .; V: TRBV5-4; J: TRBJ2-5; DNA: TGTGCCAGCAGCTCTGGGGGACTTACGTACCAAGAGACCCAGTACTTC; CDR3: CASSSGGLTYQETQYF
size: .; D: .; V: TRBV10-2; J: TRBJ2-2; DNA: TGCGCCAGCAGTGATTATCCGGGCACCGGGGAGCTGTTTTTT; CDR3: CASSDYPGTGELFF
size: few; D: .; V: TRBV4-3; J: TRBJ1-2; DNA: TGCGCCAGCAGCCAAGGAATGGGACGACCCGGGGGCTATGGCTACACCTTC; CDR3: CASSQGMGRPGGYGYTF
size: .; D: TRBD1; V: TRBV27; J: TRBJ2-5; DNA: TGTGCCAGCAGTCCGACGACAGGGTTTAGGCGAGAGACCCAGTACTTC; CDR3: CASSPTTGFRRETQYF
size: .; D: TRBD2; V: TRBV9; J: TRBJ2-1; DNA: TGTGCCAGCACCCCCGGGGGGAACGGCTACAATGAGCAGTTCTTC; CDR3: CASTPGGNGYNEQFF
size: .; D: TRBD1; V: TRBV18; J: TRBJ1-4; DNA: TGTGCCAGCTCACCACGGACAGGGCGCGATGAAAAACTGTTTTTT; CDR3: CASSPRTGRDEKLFF
size: .; D: .; V: TRBV10-3; J: TRBJ1-2; DNA: TGTGCCATCAGTCGAGAACGGGGTAACTATGGCTACACCTTC; CDR3: CAISRERGNYGYTF
size: .; D: .; V: TRBV9; J: TRBJ2-7; DNA: TGTGCCAGCAGCGTAACAGGGAACTCCTACGAGCAGTACTTC; CDR3: CASSVTGNSYEQYF
size: .; D: TRBD2; V: TRBV12-3/TRBV12-4; J: TRBJ2-7; DNA: TGTGCCAGCAGTTTCCGAGACGGGGGGGAGCAGTACTTC; CDR3: CASSFRDGGEQYF
size: .; D: TRBD1; V: TRBV6-5; J: TRBJ2-7; DNA: TGTGCCACCCGGGACAGAGCCTACGAGCAGTACTTC; CDR3: CATRDRAYEQYF
size: few; D: TRBD1; V: TRBV6-6; J: TRBJ1-3; DNA: TGTGCCAGCAAACCCCAGGGGGCTGGAAACACCATATATTTT; CDR3: CASKPQGAGNTIYF
size: .; D: TRBD2; V: TRBV10-2; J: TRBJ2-2; DNA: TGCGCCAGCCAGCCACTAGCGGGAGCCGGGGAGCTGTTTTTT; CDR3: CASQPLAGAGELFF
size: .; D: .; V: TRBV19; J: TRBJ1-5; DNA: TGTGCCAGTAGTTTTCAGATGCAGCCCCAGCATTTT; CDR3: CASSFQMQPQHF
size: .; D: TRBD1; V: TRBV18; J: TRBJ2-7; DNA: TGTGCCAGCTCACCACCAGGGGGCGCCTACTACGAGCAGTACTTC; CDR3: CASSPPGGAYYEQYF
size: .; D: TRBD2; V: TRBV11-2; J: TRBJ2-5; DNA: TGTGCCAGCAGCGAGGGACTAGCGGGGCTCCAAGAGACCCAGTACTTC; CDR3: CASSEGLAGLQETQYF
size: .; D: .; V: TRBV6-5; J: TRBJ1-1; DNA: TGTGCCAGTTTTTACGGGACAACCAACACTGAAGCTTTCTTT; CDR3: CASFYGTTNTEAFF
size: .; D: .; V: TRBV5-6; J: TRBJ1-2; DNA: TGTGCCAGCAGCGCGTTGGACAGCGCTAACTATGGCTACACCTTC; CDR3: CASSALDSANYGYTF
size: once; D: .; V: TRBV30; J: TRBJ1-4; DNA: TGTGCCTGTATGAGGAGACTTGCAACTAATGAAAAACTGTTTTTT; CDR3: CACMRRLATNEKLFF